These 31 T cell receptor beta chains were sequenced from one sample in a study of blood T cell repertoires in COVID-19 (dated by TCRdb to the early 2020s). The library was obtained by the immunoSEQ multiplex PCR assay. Here the immuneACCESS table is served through TCRdb, limited to in-frame sequences with V and J called. Missing clones are a known gap in these copies; in checked studies unresolved V genes cover under half, and the rest lacks a known reason. The sample table shows 150,000 to 200,000 clones, and approximately 90% are seen once. The ten most abundant clones make up approximately 6.5% of the sample. The sample consisted of peripheral blood. The receptors stem from a woman older than 75 in a cohort sampled during active or convalescent COVID-19.

The gene calls are TRBV18 and TRBJ2-2; D ambiguous. Trimming stripped 0 bases from V and 7 bases from J, with 9 bases between. Germline V lookup: CDR1 KGHSH, CDR2 LQKENI. This CDR3 contains 14 residues. The CDR3 is CASSPPAASGELFF. As DNA, the CDR3 is TGTGCCAGCTCACCACCCGCAGCGAGCGGGGAGCTGTTTTTT.

This clone was seen just once. The chain has TRBV7-9 and TRBJ1-1, with 7 bases matching TRBD1. Germline V lookup: CDR1 SEHNR, CDR2 FQNEAQ (reference sequence). J was trimmed by 6 bases and V by 1 base; bases with no gene match: 5. The CDR3 is 14 residues long. The CDR3 region is CASSLDRGISEAFF. CDR3 sequence (DNA): TGTGCCAGCAGCTTAGACAGGGGAATTTCTGAAGCTTTCTTT.

The rearrangement uses TRBV5-1 and TRBJ1-2; D is undetermined. Per the germline V gene, CDR1 is SGHRS and CDR2 is YFSETQ. With 0 bases removed from V and 6 bases from J, the gap between germline ends came to 9 bases. CDR3 length: 13 residues. This CDR3 is CASSLGSNDGYTF. The CDR3 nucleotides are TGCGCCAGCAGCTTGGGGAGTAATGATGGCTACACCTTC.

This clone was recorded a few times. The genes are TRBV30 and TRBJ1-5; D perhaps matches TRBD1 (6 bases). The CDR3 spans 13 residues. Per the germline V gene, CDR1 is GTSNPN and CDR2 is SVGIG (reference sequence). V was cut by 2 bases and J by 6 bases, with 11 bases left in between. The CDR3 is CAWSYQGSQPQHF. Written as DNA, the CDR3 is TGTGCCTGGAGTTACCAGGGGAGTCAGCCCCAGCATTTT. Based on the CDR3 plus reference TRBV30 and TRBJ1-5, the full variable domain is SQTIHQWPATLVQPVGSPLSLECTVEGTSNPNLYWYRQAAGRGLQLLFYSVGIGQISSEVPQNLSASRPQDRQFILSSKKLLLSDSGFYLCAWSYQGSQPQHFGDGTRLSIL.

The rearrangement uses TRBV5-5 and TRBJ2-3, with TRBD2 matching 12 bases. Trimming cost V 4 bases and J 4 bases; bases outside gene matches: 10. The germline V gene has CDR1 SGHKS and CDR2 YYEKEE (reference sequence). The CDR3 has 17 amino acids. CDR3 protein: CASSKQASGGAPDTQYF. In DNA form, the CDR3 reads TGTGCCAGCAGCAAGCAGGCTAGCGGGGGGGCCCCAGATACGCAGTATTTT.

The chain carries TRBV5-1 and TRBJ2-1; 7 bases line up with TRBD1. The ends lost 2 bases at V and 4 bases at J; junction bases unmatched: 6. This CDR3 has 15 amino acids. The germline V gene encodes CDR1 SGHRS and CDR2 YFSETQ. CDR3 nucleotides: TGCGCCAGCAGCTTTAACCTCAGGGGGTACAATGAGCAGTTCTTC. This encodes CASSFNLRGYNEQFF.

This chain uses TRBV9 with TRBJ2-3; TRBD2 aligns across 8 bases. In germline, CDR1 is SGDLS, CDR2 YYNGEE. J was trimmed by 2 bases and V by 2 bases; bases with no gene match: 10. There are 17 residues in the CDR3. CDR3 protein: CASSVFSGTYHTDTQYF. CDR3 sequence (DNA): TGTGCCAGCAGCGTTTTTAGCGGGACCTATCACACAGATACGCAGTATTTT.

This chain joins TRBV27 and TRBJ1-2, with 8 bases identical to TRBD1. Looked up from germline, CDR1 is MNHEY and CDR2 is SMNVEV (reference sequence). J gave up 6 bases and V 6 bases, and 9 bases lay outside the gene matches. The CDR3 is 14 residues long. CDR3 DNA sequence: TGTGCCAGCAGAGGGACCGGACAGGGTGATGGCTACACCTTC. Its protein product is CASRGTGQGDGYTF.

Only one count was recorded for this clone. The sample holds other DNA sequences that translate to the same CDR3. The rearrangement links TRBV19 to TRBJ2-5; weak D call: TRBD2 (6 bases). CDR1 is LNHDA and CDR2 is SQIVND in the germline V gene (reference sequence). V lost 8 bases and J 5 bases, leaving 6 bases between the germline ends. The CDR3 runs 10 residues. As DNA, the CDR3 is TGTGCCAGTGGGGGGGAGACCCAGTACTTC. Its protein is CASGGETQYF.

The rearrangement uses TRBV21-1 and TRBJ2-5; TRBD2 reflects the table's D call only, with no check against the DNA. TRBV21-1 is marked as a pseudogene. The CDR3 has 17 amino acids. CDR3 loop: CASMGRPRCDPRETQYF. CDR3 nucleotide sequence: TGTGCCAGCATGGGGAGGCCGCGTTGTGACCCGAGAGAGACCCAGTACTTC.

The chain combines TRBV7-9 with TRBJ2-3, with D maybe TRBD2 (5 bases). Germline V gene lookup returns CDR1 SEHNR and CDR2 FQNEAQ (reference sequence). V shed 5 bases and J shed 5 bases, with 20 bases lying between them. The length of the CDR3 is 16 residues. CDR3 residues: CASSQPKRGRRDTQYF. CDR3 sequence (DNA): TGTGCCAGCAGCCAACCAAAGAGAGGGCGCAGAGATACGCAGTATTTT.

This sequence joins TRBV28 and TRBJ2-5; 10 nucleotides align to TRBD1. Germline CDR1 reads MDHEN; CDR2 reads SYDVKM. The CDR3 spans 14 residues. J gave up 7 bases and V 4 bases, and 6 bases lay outside the gene matches. The CDR3 sequence: CASSSTGGLRTQYF. The CDR3 nucleotides are TGTGCCAGCAGTTCGACAGGGGGCTTGAGGACCCAGTACTTC. The full variable domain, with the rest looked up from reference TRBV28 and TRBJ2-5, is DVKVTQSSRYLVKRTGEKVFLECVQDMDHENMFWYRQDPGLGLRLIYFSYDVKMKEKGDIPEGYSVSREKKERFSLILESASTNQTSMYLCASSSTGGLRTQYFGPGTRLLVL.

V usage is TRBV7-2 and J usage is TRBJ1-2; no clear D gene. The V end was cut by 1 base, the J end by 6 bases, with 9 bases between. The germline gives CDR1 SGHTA, CDR2 FQGNSA. CDR3 size: 13 residues. In DNA form, the CDR3 reads TGTGCCAGCAGCTTAGGGGTAGGAGATGGCTACACCTTC. Its translation: CASSLGVGDGYTF.

The chain recombines TRBV20-1 with TRBJ2-1; TRBD2 aligns across 12 bases. V was clipped by 3 bases and J by 0 bases; unmatched bases: 12. Per the germline V gene, CDR1 is DFQATT and CDR2 is SNEGSKA (reference sequence). This CDR3 has 19 residues. Written as DNA, the CDR3 is TGCAGTGCTAGTGCCGGGACTAGCGGGTTTCCTAGCTCCTACAATGAGCAGTTCTTC. It is translated as CSASAGTSGFPSSYNEQFF.

This clone appeared a few times. CDR3 sequence: CASSLGQGQGQPQHF. CDR3 bases: TGTGCCAGCAGTTTAGGACAGGGCCAAGGGCAGCCCCAGCATTTT. The V and J genes are TRBV27 and TRBJ1-5, with TRBD1 identical over 8 bases. The trim removed 2 bases at V and 7 bases at J, leaving 7 bases unmatched. There are 15 residues in the CDR3. Germline-derived CDR1 and CDR2 are MNHEY and SMNVEV (reference sequence).

The gene calls are TRBV30 and TRBJ1-5, with a possible D match to TRBD1 (5 bases). The length of the CDR3 is 16 residues. Germline V lookup: CDR1 GTSNPN, CDR2 SVGIG (reference sequence). With 1 base removed from V and 2 bases from J, the gap between germline ends came to 15 bases. This CDR3 reads CAWSAWRGSGNQPQHF. In nucleotides, the CDR3 is TGTGCCTGGAGTGCCTGGCGGGGCAGTGGCAATCAGCCCCAGCATTTT.

CDR3 in DNA: TGTGCCAGCAGCTCGGAATCGGGACAGGGGAACACTGAAGCTTTCTTT. Its translation is CASSSESGQGNTEAFF. This sequence joins TRBV7-9 and TRBJ1-1, with 9 bases fitting TRBD1. The J segment lost 1 base and the V segment lost 4 bases, leaving 7 bases of the junction unmatched. The CDR3 totals 16 residues. Per germline, CDR1 SEHNR and CDR2 FQNEAQ (reference sequence).

This chain connects TRBV9 to TRBJ1-1; unclear D gene. Germline V gene data show CDR1 as SGDLS and CDR2 as YYNGEE. The CDR3 length is 15 residues. With 4 bases removed from V and 0 bases from J, the gap between germline ends came to 13 bases. The chain's CDR3 is CASSTNAGMNTEAFF. CDR3 DNA sequence: TGTGCCAGCAGCACCAATGCGGGGATGAACACTGAAGCTTTCTTT.

In this sample, this clone turned up a few times. V is TRBV9 and J is TRBJ2-5; D is possibly TRBD1 (5 bases). Germline CDR1 reads SGDLS; CDR2 reads YYNGEE. With 5 bases removed from V and 1 base from J, the gap between germline ends came to 15 bases. CDR3 length equals 15 residues. DNA of the CDR3: TGTGCCAGCAGTAAACCCCAGGGAATCCAAGAGACCCAGTACTTC. Its protein product is CASSKPQGIQETQYF.

The chain is built from TRBV2 and TRBJ1-4, with 10 positions matching TRBD1. CDR3 size: 14 residues. The germline gives CDR1 SNHLY, CDR2 FYNNEI. V shed 4 bases and J 7 bases; nucleotides not matched to a gene: 3. CDR3 amino acids: CASSARTGGEKLFF. The CDR3 region has the DNA TGTGCCAGCAGTGCGAGGACAGGGGGTGAAAAACTGTTTTTT. The complete variable domain, with remaining parts taken from reference TRBV2 and TRBJ1-4, reads EPEVTQTPSHQVTQMGQEVILRCVPISNHLYFYWYRQILGQKVEFLVSFYNNEISEKSEIFDDQFSVERPDGSNFTLKIRSTKLEDSAMYFCASSARTGGEKLFFGSGTQLSVL.

The chain joins TRBV28 to TRBJ1-1; D unresolved. Germline values: CDR1 MDHEN, CDR2 SYDVKM. The CDR3 is made up of 17 amino acids. V was trimmed by 6 bases and J by 3 bases, leaving 23 bases between them. CDR3 DNA sequence: TGTGCCAGCAGGGGGTTTCTTTTAGGGAGAAGGTACACTGAAGCTTTCTTT. Translation gives CASRGFLLGRRYTEAFF.

This clone appeared a few times. This chain joins TRBV5-1 and TRBJ1-4; D call uncertain. The CDR3 consists of 16 residues. Germline CDR1 and CDR2: SGHRS and YFSETQ. Trimming took off 3 bases at V and 5 bases at J, with 17 bases between the two ends. The CDR3 sequence: CASSSVSPRRNEKLFF. CDR3 nucleotide sequence: TGCGCCAGCAGCTCCGTATCCCCGCGAAGAAATGAAAAACTGTTTTTT.

V and J are TRBV4-1 and TRBJ2-7; 7 bases are shared with TRBD1. The CDR3 is 14 residues long. In germline, CDR1 is MGHRA, CDR2 YSYEKL. Trimming cost V 4 bases and J 4 bases; bases outside gene matches: 7. For the CDR3, the DNA is TGCGCCAGCAGCCCACGGGACAGCGTATACGAGCAGTACTTC. This sequence encodes CASSPRDSVYEQYF.

This chain connects TRBV6-5 to TRBJ1-5; 7 nucleotides agree with TRBD1. This CDR3 region has 15 residues. J lost 7 bases, V lost 5 bases, and 11 bases had no gene match. Germline V gives CDR1 MNHEY, CDR2 SVGAGI. The CDR3 nucleotides are TGTGCCAGCAGTCTAACCGACAGGGCCGGACAGCCCCAGCATTTT. It codes for CASSLTDRAGQPQHF.

V usage is TRBV11-3 and J usage is TRBJ1-5, with TRBD1 as a possible D gene (5 bases). V lost 3 bases, J lost 4 bases, and 10 bases lay in between. CDR3 length equals 14 residues. The germline V gene encodes CDR1 SGHNT and CDR2 YENEEA. The chain's CDR3 is CASSFGGENQPQHF. The CDR3 DNA is TGTGCCAGCAGCTTTGGAGGGGAGAATCAGCCCCAGCATTTT.

The gene calls are TRBV6-5 and TRBJ1-4; D may be TRBD1 (5 bases). The CDR3 loop spans 15 amino acids. Trimming stripped 4 bases from V and 5 bases from J, with 14 bases between. From germline, CDR1 is MNHEY and CDR2 SVGAGI. CDR3 bases: TGTGCCAGCAGTTTTGGGGGGGGTTTAAATGAAAAACTGTTTTTT. It is translated as CASSFGGGLNEKLFF.

The DNA for the CDR3 is TGCAGTGCTAGTGGTAGCGGGGGCACAGATACGCAGTATTTT. Residues: CSASGSGGTDTQYF. The chain uses TRBV20-1 and TRBJ2-3; 8 nucleotides line up with TRBD2. This CDR3 comprises 14 residues. CDR1 is DFQATT and CDR2 is SNEGSKA in the germline V gene (reference sequence). Trimming at V came to 3 bases and at J to 1 base, leaving 3 bases not matched to a gene.

This clone has just one count. V and J are TRBV14 and TRBJ1-3; the D gene is possibly TRBD1 (5 bases). Germline lookup yields CDR1 SGHDN and CDR2 FVKESK. The CDR3 runs to 15 residues. V dropped 3 bases and J dropped 5 bases, with 14 bases sitting between them. The DNA for the CDR3 is TGTGCCAGCAGCCAGGGGACTGTCCGTAGAAACACCATATATTTT. This gives the protein CASSQGTVRRNTIYF.

The gene calls are TRBV30 and TRBJ2-1; D might be TRBD2 (5 bases). Trimming removed 0 bases from V and 10 bases from J, with 7 bases in between. The germline V gene encodes CDR1 GTSNPN and CDR2 SVGIG (reference sequence). The CDR3 extends over 11 amino acids. The CDR3 here is CAWSVSSEQFF. The DNA for the CDR3 is TGTGCCTGGAGTGTGTCTAGCGAGCAGTTCTTC.

The rearrangement uses TRBV18 and TRBJ1-6; no clear D gene. Trimming took 2 bases from V and 0 from J, leaving 11 bases between them. CDR1 KGHSH and CDR2 LQKENI come from the germline V gene. This CDR3 has 17 amino acids. The CDR3 nucleotides read TGTGCCAGCTCACCAATCGGTCGGAGCTCCTATAATTCACCCCTCCACTTT. This gives the protein CASSPIGRSSYNSPLHF.

V and J are TRBV6-5 and TRBJ1-5; D is ambiguous. V was pared by 2 bases and J by 3 bases, with 8 bases between. Germline V gene sequence: CDR1 MNHEY, CDR2 SVGAGI. The CDR3 length is 14 residues. The CDR3 here is CASSYRGSNQPQHF. The CDR3 DNA is TGTGCCAGCAGTTACCGGGGATCCAATCAGCCCCAGCATTTT.